In its sample, the clone carrying this T cell receptor (beta chain) was seen many times. This sample was included in a study of read filtering for tumor transcriptome and immune sequencing. Study as a whole: Among patients, some 17 were male and around 13 female, aged 47 to 80 (mean about 70). Per sample, TCR-region reads ranged about 4 to 11 million by IR-seq, roughly 75 to 1273 by RNA-seq.

V was cut by 4 bases and J by 0 bases, with 2 bases left in between. Germline CDR1 SGHVS, CDR2 FNYEAQ. This CDR3 region has 12 residues. From around 0.4 ug of RNA, a library with molecular barcoded alpha/delta and beta/gamma adaptors was made. Each CDR3 protein is one row after TCRdb ran MiXCR on the reads. The table shows approximately 61,000 distinct CDR3 sequences, with nearly 20% occurring only once. This chain links TRBV7-6 with TRBJ2-3; D unresolved. This clonotype originated in a donor at least 40 years old with multiple myeloma. Specimen: a population of CD138-negative cells sorted from bone marrow. Written as DNA, the CDR3 is TGTGCCAGCAGCTCTAGCACAGATACGCAGTATTTT. Protein: CASSSSTDTQYF.